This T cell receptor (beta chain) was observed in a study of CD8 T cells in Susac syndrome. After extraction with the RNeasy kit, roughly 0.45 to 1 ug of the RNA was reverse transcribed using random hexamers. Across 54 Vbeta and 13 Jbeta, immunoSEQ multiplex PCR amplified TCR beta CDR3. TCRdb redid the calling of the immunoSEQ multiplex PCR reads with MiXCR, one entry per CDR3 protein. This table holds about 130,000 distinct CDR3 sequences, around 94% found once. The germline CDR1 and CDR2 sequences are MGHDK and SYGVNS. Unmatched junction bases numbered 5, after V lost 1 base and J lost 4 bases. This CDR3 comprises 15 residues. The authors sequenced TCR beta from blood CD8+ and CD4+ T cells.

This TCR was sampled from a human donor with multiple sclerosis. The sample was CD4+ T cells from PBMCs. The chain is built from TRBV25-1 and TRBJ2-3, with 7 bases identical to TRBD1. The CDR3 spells CASSEWRQGSDTQYF. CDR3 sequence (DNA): TGTGCCAGCAGTGAATGGCGACAGGGATCAGATACGCAGTATTTT. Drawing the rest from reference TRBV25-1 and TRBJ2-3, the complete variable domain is EADIYQTPRYLVIGTGKKITLECSQTMGHDKMYWYQQDPGMELHLIHYSYGVNSTEKGDLSSESTVSRIRTEHFPLTLESARPSHTSQYLCASSEWRQGSDTQYFGPGTRLTVL.